Following are 24 T cell receptor beta chains from one sample sequenced in a study of vaccination and CD4 T cells after COVID-19. No antigen has been assigned to these receptors. Sequencing of cultured CD4+ T cell DNA used the Oncomine TCR Beta short-read assay. A single record per CDR3 protein comes from TCRdb applying MiXCR to the PCR reads. The repertoire includes roughly 15,000 distinct CDR3 sequences, around a quarter of them detected once, and approximately 8% sits in the top ten. The treatment denotes: roughly nine-day PBMC culture with coronavirus spike peptide pools or control peptides (ViraFEST assay). Sequencing was carried out using CD4+ T cells from blood, cultured in vitro. Receptors originate from a human donor who had recovered from COVID-19.

The V and J genes are TRBV12-3 or TRBV12-4 and TRBJ1-1, with 11 bases that match TRBD1. The V and J ends lost 9 bases and 1 base, in that order; junction bases with no gene match: 10. The CDR3 is 16 residues long. The CDR3 loop is CASGWDRGAPNTEAFF. The CDR3 region has the DNA TGTGCCAGTGGTTGGGACAGGGGGGCCCCGAACACTGAAGCTTTCTTT.

The V and J genes are TRBV5-1 and TRBJ2-7; possibly TRBD1 or TRBD2 for D (5 bases each). The CDR3 contains 14 residues. The germline gives CDR1 SGHRS, CDR2 YFSETQ. V shed 0 bases and J shed 6 bases, with 13 bases lying between them. Here the CDR3 DNA reads TGCGCCAGCAGCTTGGAGGGACCACCTAGCGAGCAGTACTTC. As protein: CASSLEGPPSEQYF.

This rearrangement joins TRBV7-9 to TRBJ2-5; a possible D gene is TRBD2 (5 bases). V gave up 3 bases and J gave up 7 bases, with 15 bases separating them. The CDR3 has 14 amino acids. Germline V gives CDR1 SEHNR, CDR2 FQNEAQ (reference sequence). CDR3 sequence (DNA): TGTGCCAGCAGCTTGACCGGGCCCGAGGGGACCCAGTACTTC. Translated: CASSLTGPEGTQYF.

J is TRBJ2-4 and V is TRBV19; D gene unclear. The CDR3 loop spans 11 amino acids. V lost 4 bases and J 6 bases, leaving 4 bases between the germline ends. Germline CDR1 LNHDA, CDR2 SQIVND (reference sequence). Here the CDR3 DNA reads TGTGCCAGTAGTAACCGAAACATTCAGTACTTC. Translating it yields CASSNRNIQYF.

The chain links TRBV12-3 or TRBV12-4 to TRBJ1-1, with D possibly matching TRBD1 (5 bases). With 4 bases removed from V and 5 bases from J, the gap between germline ends came to 14 bases. The CDR3 is made up of 14 amino acids. The CDR3 DNA reads TGTGCCAGCAGTTGGGGGGTGGGAAGGACTGAAGCTTTCTTT. Residues: CASSWGVGRTEAFF.

J is TRBJ2-1 and V is TRBV12-3 or TRBV12-4; D is unresolved. The V gene lost 2 bases and the J gene lost 5 bases, with 1 base spanning the gap. The CDR3 spans 11 residues. The CDR3 protein is CASSLHNEQFF. In DNA, the CDR3 is TGTGCCAGCAGTTTACACAATGAGCAGTTCTTC.

This clonotype appeared a few times. The gene calls are TRBV19 and TRBJ1-3; maybe TRBD1 (6 bases). Deletions cut 3 bases from V and 1 base from J, with 13 bases between. Looked up from germline, CDR1 is LNHDA and CDR2 is SQIVND (reference sequence). The length of the CDR3 is 16 residues. The DNA of the CDR3 is TGTGCCAGTAGTATCGACAGGAGCCCTTCTGGAAACACCATATATTTT. Translating it yields CASSIDRSPSGNTIYF.

The V call is TRBV7-6, the J call TRBJ2-7, with D possibly matching TRBD1 (6 bases). Germline values: CDR1 SGHVS, CDR2 FNYEAQ. The CDR3 is 14 residues long. Trimming removed 5 bases from V and 1 base from J, with 12 bases in between. In DNA form, the CDR3 reads TGTGCCAGCAGCCCGACCGGGACATCCTACGAGCAGTACTTC. Its translation is CASSPTGTSYEQYF.

This rearrangement joins TRBV25-1 to TRBJ1-2, with a tentative D call TRBD1 (5 bases). The CDR3 length is 14 residues. The V end lost 3 bases, the J end lost 4 bases, and 12 bases lay between the germline ends. Germline V gene data show CDR1 as MGHDK and CDR2 as SYGVNS. The CDR3, as DNA: TGTGCCAGCAGTGAGGGGCGAGTTTCCTATGGCTACACCTTC. As protein: CASSEGRVSYGYTF.

This clonotype was recorded only once. The gene calls are TRBV11-2 and TRBJ2-1; 14 bases are a match to TRBD2. After removal of 5 bases from V and 0 bases from J, the junction contained 6 bases not matched to a gene. Per the germline V gene, CDR1 is SGHAT and CDR2 is FQNNGV. The CDR3 totals 18 residues. The CDR3 sequence is CASSAGLAGAHSYNEQFF. CDR3 DNA: TGTGCCAGCAGCGCGGGACTAGCGGGGGCCCACTCCTACAATGAGCAGTTCTTC.

This chain uses TRBV7-9 with TRBJ1-4; perhaps TRBD1 as D (6 bases). Trimming took off 2 bases at V and 8 bases at J, with 15 bases between the two ends. The V gene's germline CDR1 is SEHNR and CDR2 FQNEAQ (reference sequence). CDR3 length equals 15 residues. CDR3 DNA: TGTGCCAGCAGCTTAACAGGGTTGGATAAGGAAAAACTGTTTTTT. Translating gives CASSLTGLDKEKLFF.

The chain has TRBV3-1 and TRBJ1-1; D is undetermined. Germline V gene sequence: CDR1 LGHDT, CDR2 YNNKEL (reference sequence). Trimming took 4 bases from V and 4 from J, leaving 10 bases between them. The CDR3 covers 13 residues. The DNA of the CDR3 is TGTGCCAGCAGCCTCACAGCCCCCACTGAAGCTTTCTTT. Its protein is CASSLTAPTEAFF.

This clonotype has a handful of counts. This chain joins TRBV19 and TRBJ2-5; TRBD2 aligns across 10 bases. With 1 base clipped from V and 4 bases from J, the junction kept 3 bases outside the gene matches. Germline V gene lookup returns CDR1 LNHDA and CDR2 SQIVND (reference sequence). The CDR3 runs to 15 residues. As DNA, the CDR3 is TGTGCCAGTAGTATAGGACTAGCGGGTTTAGAGACCCAGTACTTC. Translated: CASSIGLAGLETQYF. The full variable domain, its missing parts supplied by reference TRBV19 and TRBJ2-5, is DGGITQSPKYLFRKEGQNVTLSCEQNLNHDAMYWYRQDPGQGLRLIYYSQIVNDFQKGDIAEGYSVSREKKESFPLTVTSAQKNPTAFYLCASSIGLAGLETQYFGPGTRLLVL.

A remark on this clonotype: One end of the junction varies from germline; a read error may be responsible. J is TRBJ1-1 and V is TRBV11-3; D call uncertain. The CDR3 is 12 residues long. Germline loops: CDR1 SGHNT, CDR2 YENEEA. In nucleotides, the CDR3 is TGTGCCAGCGGCTTACGAGGGACTGAAGCTTTCTTT. Protein product: CASGLRGTEAFF.

This clonotype was seen only a few times. V gene TRBV25-1 combines with J gene TRBJ1-5; weak D call: TRBD1 (6 bases). Germline CDR1 and CDR2: MGHDK and SYGVNS. This CDR3 has 14 residues. Trimming removed 2 bases from V and 6 bases from J, with 11 bases in between. The CDR3 loop reads CASSEQGRGQPQHF. CDR3 bases: TGTGCCAGCAGTGAACAGGGGAGGGGTCAGCCCCAGCATTTT.

This clonotype occurred a few times. A read error may account for a junction end that differs from germline. This chain links TRBV5-4 with TRBJ1-1, with D uncertain. The CDR3 is 14 residues long. Per germline, CDR1 SGHNT and CDR2 YYREEE (reference sequence). The CDR3 region is CASSLTGTNTEDFF. The CDR3 bases are TGTGCCAGCAGCTTAACGGGCACGAACACTGAAGATTTCTTT. Complete variable domain (other parts from reference TRBV5-4 and TRBJ1-1): ETGVTQSPTHLIKTRGQQVTLRCSSQSGHNTVSWYQQALGQGPQFIFQYYREEENGRGNFPPRFSGLQFPNYSSELNVNALELDDSALYLCASSLTGTNTEDFFGQGTRLTVV.

This clonotype is medium-sized. The CDR3 region has the DNA TGTGCCAGCAGCTACCGGGACAGCGCGAACACCGGGGAGCTGTTTTTT. This encodes CASSYRDSANTGELFF. The chain links TRBV5-6 to TRBJ2-2, with 7 bases lining up with TRBD1. Looked up from germline, CDR1 is SGHDT and CDR2 is YYEEEE. CDR3 length equals 16 residues. Trimming cost V 3 bases and J 0 bases; bases outside gene matches: 5. Based on the CDR3 plus reference TRBV5-6 and TRBJ2-2, the full variable domain is DAGVTQSPTHLIKTRGQQVTLRCSPKSGHDTVSWYQQALGQGPQFIFQYYEEEERQRGNFPDRFSGHQFPNYSSELNVNALLLGDSALYLCASSYRDSANTGELFFGEGSRLTVL.

The gene calls are TRBV19 and TRBJ2-2; 7 bases align to TRBD2. Germline CDR1 LNHDA, CDR2 SQIVND (reference sequence). After removal of 7 bases from V and 0 bases from J, the junction contained 8 bases not matched to a gene. The CDR3 loop spans 16 amino acids. The CDR3 spells CASISFAGANTGELFF. The CDR3 region has the DNA TGTGCCAGTATTAGTTTTGCGGGGGCGAACACCGGGGAGCTGTTTTTT.

The chain combines TRBV20-1 with TRBJ1-2, with a weak D call TRBD1 (6 bases). CDR3 length: 12 amino acids. Between the trimmed V and J ends, which lost 5 bases and 5 bases, there was a span of 12 bases. CDR1 and CDR2 from the germline V gene are DFQATT and SNEGSKA (reference sequence). The chain's CDR3 is CSAPNTGYGYTF. As DNA, the CDR3 is TGCAGTGCTCCTAACACAGGGTATGGCTACACCTTC.

This chain connects TRBV10-3 to TRBJ2-2; 8 nucleotides line up with TRBD1. The CDR3 runs 15 residues. The germline gives CDR1 ENHRY, CDR2 SYGVKD. V lost 9 bases, J lost 1 base, and 7 bases stayed unmatched. The CDR3 sequence: CAISTGTGNTGELFF. CDR3 nucleotide sequence: TGTGCCATAAGTACCGGGACAGGGAACACCGGGGAGCTGTTTTTT.

This clonotype was picked up a small number of times. The V gene is TRBV30, the J gene TRBJ2-7; maybe TRBD2 (6 bases). CDR1 and CDR2 (germline): GTSNPN, SVGIG (reference sequence). V lost 1 base, J lost 2 bases, and 9 bases lay in between. This CDR3 contains 13 residues. The CDR3 reads CAWSGLGTYEQYF. Written as DNA, the CDR3 is TGTGCCTGGAGTGGACTAGGCACCTACGAGCAGTACTTC.

V is TRBV5-5 and J is TRBJ1-1; maybe TRBD1 (5 bases). The V end lost 4 bases, the J end lost 4 bases, and 14 bases lay between the germline ends. The CDR3 loop spans 14 amino acids. The V gene's germline CDR1 is SGHKS and CDR2 YYEKEE (reference sequence). CDR3 region: CASSPYLGGTEAFF. CDR3 coding DNA: TGTGCCAGCAGCCCGTACTTGGGGGGCACTGAAGCTTTCTTT. The variable domain in full, with the rest retrieved from reference TRBV5-5 and TRBJ1-1, is DAGVTQSPTHLIKTRGQQVTLRCSPISGHKSVSWYQQVLGQGPQFIFQYYEKEERGRGNFPDRFSARQFPNYSSELNVNALLLGDSALYLCASSPYLGGTEAFFGQGTRLTVV.

The rearrangement links TRBV6-5 to TRBJ2-4; TRBD2 matches at 12 bases. Germline CDR1 MNHEY, CDR2 SVGAGI. Trimming cost V 4 bases and J 1 base; bases outside gene matches: 8. The CDR3 extends over 18 amino acids. CDR3 nucleotide sequence: TGTGCCAGCAGTTGGCTAGCGGGGGGGTCGGGGGCCAAAAACATTCAGTACTTC. Translated, it gives CASSWLAGGSGAKNIQYF.

This clonotype was seen more than once but under ten times. J is TRBJ1-2 and V is TRBV30; the D gene is possibly TRBD1 (6 bases). V was shortened by 8 bases and J by 4 bases, with 23 bases between the two germline ends. CDR1 and CDR2 from the germline V gene are GTSNPN and SVGIG (reference sequence). The CDR3 consists of 15 residues. In DNA, the CDR3 is TGTGCCGGGGCGAACCTTAAAGGGGGGATCTATGGCTACACCTTC. The encoded protein is CAGANLKGGIYGYTF.